Listed below are T cell receptor beta chains from one sample, sequenced in a study of CD8 T cell repertoires and HIV-1 epitope variants. The antigens these receptors bind are not known. The repertoire was sequenced with immunoSEQ multiplex PCR; TCRdb's copy has only in-frame clones and lacks some. The sample has 5,000 or so clones, around 71% seen once. Sequences were obtained from cultured CD8+ T cells derived from PBMCs. These receptors originate from a male donor with HIV. Both conserved end residues are part of each CDR3. A D gene is named only where the DNA matches it firmly. Clone size is given for some rows only: seen once, a few or many times, or a class if the clone is expanded.

V gene,clone size,D gene,J gene,CDR3 DNA,CDR3 protein
TRBV7-6,.,TRBD1,TRBJ1-1,TGTGCCAGCAGCCTGACACCCACAACAGGGGTGAACACTGAAGCTTTCTTT,CASSLTPTTGVNTEAFF
TRBV13,.,TRBD2,TRBJ2-7,TGTGCCAGCAGCTCGGGGGGGTGGTACGAGCAGTACTTC,CASSSGGWYEQYF
TRBV5-4,.,.,TRBJ2-7,TGTGCCAGCAGCTTGGAGGTAGGGACCTACGAGCAGTACTTC,CASSLEVGTYEQYF
TRBV29-1,.,.,TRBJ1-3,TGCAGCGTCGAACAGGGAAACACCATATATTTT,CSVEQGNTIYF
TRBV9,.,.,TRBJ2-7,TGTGCCAGCAGCCTCCGGGACAACCTATACGAGCAGTACTTC,CASSLRDNLYEQYF
TRBV5-6,.,.,TRBJ2-1,TGTGCCAGCAGCTTGGGCCTCAATGAGCAGTTCTTC,CASSLGLNEQFF
TRBV14,.,.,TRBJ2-2,TGTGCCAGCAGCCAAGGCGTATCTACCGGGGAGCTGTTTTTT,CASSQGVSTGELFF
TRBV7-8,.,.,TRBJ2-3,TGTGCCAGCAGCAAACGGGACACCGTAGTCACAGATACGCAGTATTTT,CASSKRDTVVTDTQYF
TRBV11-2,few,.,TRBJ1-2,TGTGCCAGCAGCTTAGGATCAGTAACCTATGGCTACACCTTC,CASSLGSVTYGYTF
TRBV7-2,.,.,TRBJ2-7,TGTGCCAGCAGCTTAACTACAGGGGACTTCTACGAGCAGTACTTC,CASSLTTGDFYEQYF
TRBV27,.,TRBD1,TRBJ2-7,TGTGCCAGCAGTCAACAGGGGTTAGGGGTCGAGCAGTACTTC,CASSQQGLGVEQYF
TRBV7-8,.,TRBD1,TRBJ2-3,TGTGCCAGCAGCCTTTGGACAGGGGCCCGGACAGATACGCAGTATTTT,CASSLWTGARTDTQYF
TRBV9,few,.,TRBJ2-7,TGTGCCAGTAACCTACAGGGTGGCTACGAGCAGTACTTC,CASNLQGGYEQYF
TRBV7-9,.,TRBD2,TRBJ2-1,TGTGCCAGCAGCTTAGCTAGCGGGAGATACAATGAGCAGTTCTTC,CASSLASGRYNEQFF
TRBV6-6,.,.,TRBJ2-5,TGTGCCACCGGAGCAGGGGCGATCCAAGAGACCCAGTACTTC,CATGAGAIQETQYF
TRBV28,.,.,TRBJ2-1,TGTGCCAGCTATAAGTGGAATGAGCAGTTCTTC,CASYKWNEQFF
TRBV5-6,.,.,TRBJ1-1,TGTGCCAGCAGCTTGAGGGGGGCGGCCACTGAAGCTTTCTTT,CASSLRGAATEAFF
TRBV10-3,.,.,TRBJ1-1,TGTGCCATCAGTGATAACGCCCCTGAAGCTTTCTTT,CAISDNAPEAFF